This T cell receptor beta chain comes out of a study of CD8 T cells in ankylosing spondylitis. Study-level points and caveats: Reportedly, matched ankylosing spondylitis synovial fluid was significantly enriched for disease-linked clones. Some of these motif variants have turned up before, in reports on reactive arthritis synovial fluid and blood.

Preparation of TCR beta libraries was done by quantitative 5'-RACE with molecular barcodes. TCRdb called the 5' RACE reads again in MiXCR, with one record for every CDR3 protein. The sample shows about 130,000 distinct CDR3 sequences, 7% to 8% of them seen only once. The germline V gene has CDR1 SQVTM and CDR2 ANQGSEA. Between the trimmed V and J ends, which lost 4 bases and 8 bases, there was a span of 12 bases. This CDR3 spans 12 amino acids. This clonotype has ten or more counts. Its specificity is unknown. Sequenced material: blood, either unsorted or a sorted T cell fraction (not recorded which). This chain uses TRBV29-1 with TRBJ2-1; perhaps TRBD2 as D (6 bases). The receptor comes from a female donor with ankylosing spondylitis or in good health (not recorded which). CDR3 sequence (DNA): TGCAGCGTTGCGGCGGGGCGGGATGAGCAGTTCTTC. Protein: CSVAAGRDEQFF.